The 10 T cell receptor beta chains listed next were all sequenced from one sample in a study of T cells in Graves' hyperthyroidism and ophthalmopathy. RNA transcripts were the template for amplifying TCR beta CDR3 regions. HTBI primers were used for first-round RT-PCR of the TCR CDR3. One entry per CDR3 protein results from TCRdb running MiXCR on the multiplex PCR reads. This table holds 610,000 or so distinct CDR3 sequences, 40% to 55% found once. Sequencing input: peripheral blood or thyroid tissue (not recorded which). Receptors originate from a woman aged 18 to 35 with Graves' hyperthyroidism.

In this sample, this clonotype turned up a few times. The V and J genes are TRBV30 and TRBJ1-5, with D hard to call. CDR1 is GTSNPN, CDR2 SVGIG, per germline (reference sequence). CDR3 length: 13 amino acids. V lost 0 bases, J lost 4 bases, and 7 bases lay in between. The CDR3 region is CAWSVGLNQPQHF. The DNA of the CDR3 is TGTGCCTGGAGTGTGGGGTTGAATCAGCCCCAGCATTTT.

This clonotype was detected a few times. The chain carries TRBV5-1 and TRBJ2-7, with D maybe TRBD2 (6 bases). This CDR3 region has 13 residues. The germline V gene encodes CDR1 SGHRS and CDR2 YFSETQ. Between the trimmed V and J ends, which lost 6 bases and 5 bases, there was a span of 15 bases. The CDR3 DNA is TGCGCCAGCACGCAGTCTTCGGGAGACGAGCAGTACTTC. Its translation is CASTQSSGDEQYF.

This chain links TRBV20-1 with TRBJ1-5; tentative D call: TRBD1 (5 bases). Trimming shortened V by 6 bases and J by 11 bases, and 20 bases separated the two germline ends. Germline V gene data show CDR1 as DFQATT and CDR2 as SNEGSKA (reference sequence). This CDR3 is built from 13 residues. CDR3 sequence: CSAPFGQGETQHF. CDR3 nucleotides: TGCAGTGCCCCGTTCGGGCAGGGCGAGACCCAGCATTTT.

The V and J genes are TRBV7-9 and TRBJ2-5, with a weak D call TRBD1 (6 bases). The CDR3 has 15 residues. Trimming took off 6 bases at V and 2 bases at J, with 16 bases between the two ends. Looked up from germline, CDR1 is SEHNR and CDR2 is FQNEAQ (reference sequence). CDR3: CASSSGTIGQETQYF. The CDR3 DNA is TGTGCCAGCAGTTCAGGGACAATAGGTCAAGAGACCCAGTACTTC.

The V and J genes are TRBV29-1 and TRBJ1-4; 7 bases line up with TRBD1. The germline CDR1 and CDR2 sequences are SQVTM and ANQGSEA. The trim removed 7 bases at V and 6 bases at J, leaving 11 bases unmatched. This CDR3 comprises 14 residues. The CDR3 here is CSAWPGTGDEKLFF. CDR3 DNA sequence: TGCAGCGCCTGGCCCGGTACAGGGGATGAAAAACTGTTTTTT.

Of note for this clonotype: A clone one base away is much larger, so this may be a read error. This chain uses TRBV2 with TRBJ1-1; D is unclear. The CDR3 loop spans 14 amino acids. The germline CDR1 and CDR2 sequences are SNHLY and FYNNEI. CDR3 region: CAGSEGNMNTEAFF. Written as DNA, the CDR3 is TGTGCCGGCAGTGAGGGTAATATGAACACTGAAGCTTTCTTT.

This clonotype was detected ten times or more. The genes are TRBV5-1 and TRBJ2-5, with D possibly TRBD1 on 5 matching bases. The CDR3 spans 13 residues. Trimming took 2 bases from V and 3 from J, leaving 8 bases between them. Per the germline V gene, CDR1 is SGHRS and CDR2 is YFSETQ. CDR3 sequence (DNA): TGCGCCAGCAGCTTCCAGACAGAAGAGACCCAGTACTTC. It is translated as CASSFQTEETQYF.

A note on this clonotype: At one end the junction does not follow the germline gene, possibly because of a read error. This chain uses TRBV12-3 or TRBV12-4 with TRBJ2-7, with 11 nucleotides matching TRBD1. CDR3 length: 15 amino acids. The CDR3 is CASSSRDRGSYEQHF. CDR3 in DNA: TGTGCCAGCAGCTCCCGGGACAGGGGGTCCTACGAGCAGCACTTC.

In regard to this clonotype: Given a much more abundant clone one base away, this may be a read error. As the CDR3 is not closed by the conserved phenylalanine or tryptophan, this likely results from a read error. This sequence joins TRBV12-3 or TRBV12-4 and TRBJ2-7; D remains ambiguous. There are 15 residues in the CDR3. The V and J ends lost 5 bases and 4 bases respectively, with 18 bases between them. CDR3 amino acids: CASSSLATTPYEQYL. DNA for the CDR3: TGTGCCAGCAGTAGCCTGGCGACAACCCCTTACGAGCAGTACCTC.

V usage is TRBV2 and J usage is TRBJ2-5; perhaps TRBD2 as D (6 bases). The CDR3 has 14 amino acids. Germline CDR1 SNHLY, CDR2 FYNNEI. V lost 11 bases, J lost 1 base, and 17 bases lay in between. CDR3 residues: CAGSIAGPQETQYF. The CDR3 DNA reads TGTGCCGGCTCCATTGCGGGACCCCAAGAGACCCAGTACTTC.